The 25 T cell receptor beta chains below were found in one sample sequenced in a study of T cells in localized non-small cell lung cancer. The data were produced by immunoSEQ multiplex PCR, yet TCRdb's version contains in-frame clones alone and is incomplete. The sample lists tens of thousands of clones; approximately 88% were seen once. The source was peripheral blood, collected before any cancer treatment. The origin of the receptors is a man aged 35 to 70 with stage I squamous cell lung carcinoma.

The CDR3 spells CASSLGGGTSGTYEQYF. In DNA, the CDR3 is TGTGCCAGCAGCTTGGGGGGAGGGACTAGCGGTACCTACGAGCAGTACTTC. The chain is built from TRBV5-4 and TRBJ2-7; TRBD2 agrees at 11 bases. In germline, CDR1 is SGHNT, CDR2 YYREEE (reference sequence). After removal of 0 bases from V and 2 bases from J, the junction contained 7 bases not matched to a gene. The CDR3 extends over 17 amino acids.

The CDR3 here is CASSLGRGGFTGELFF. CDR3 nucleotide sequence: TGTGCCAGCAGCTTAGGTCGCGGGGGGTTCACCGGGGAGCTGTTTTTT. The chain carries TRBV7-2 and TRBJ2-2; 8 bases line up with TRBD2. Losses at the gene ends were 1 base for V and 4 bases for J; bases not matched to a gene: 5. Per germline, CDR1 SGHTA and CDR2 FQGNSA. The CDR3 consists of 16 residues.

The chain carries TRBV5-1 and TRBJ2-5; 8 bases map to TRBD1. V lost 4 bases and J lost 4; bases outside the gene matches: 12. Germline V lookup: CDR1 SGHRS, CDR2 YFSETQ. The CDR3 has 16 residues. Here the CDR3 DNA reads TGCGCCAGCAGCCCTGCAGGGGGCGTAGGGGGAGAGACCCAGTACTTC. Its protein product is CASSPAGGVGGETQYF.

V is TRBV7-6 and J is TRBJ2-7; maybe TRBD2 (6 bases). Germline V gene sequence: CDR1 SGHVS, CDR2 FNYEAQ. This CDR3 has 15 amino acids. V dropped 3 bases and J dropped 7 bases, with 19 bases sitting between them. The CDR3 here is CASSFLLTGGGEQYF. CDR3 coding DNA: TGTGCCAGCAGCTTTTTGCTCACAGGTGGAGGGGAGCAGTACTTC.

CDR3 coding DNA: TGTGCCAGCAGCCAGGGACGGTCCAGCACAGATACGCAGTATTTT. Translating gives CASSQGRSSTDTQYF. The rearrangement uses TRBV11-2 and TRBJ2-3; D is possibly TRBD1 or TRBD2 (5 bases each). CDR1 and CDR2 (germline): SGHAT, FQNNGV. V lost 5 bases to trimming and J lost 0 bases, with 12 bases between them. CDR3 length: 15 residues.

This chain joins TRBV5-4 and TRBJ2-4, with D maybe TRBD1 (6 bases). The V end was cut by 4 bases, the J end by 5 bases, with 16 bases between. The germline gives CDR1 SGHNT, CDR2 YYREEE (reference sequence). CDR3 size: 15 residues. The CDR3 DNA follows: TGTGCCAGCAGCACTAGGGCGACAGGAGAAAACATTCAGTACTTC. Translating it yields CASSTRATGENIQYF.

V gene TRBV5-1 combines with J gene TRBJ1-2, with 9 bases aligning to TRBD1. Trimming cost V 3 bases and J 7 bases; bases outside gene matches: 16. This CDR3 comprises 17 residues. Germline lookup yields CDR1 SGHRS and CDR2 YFSETQ. As DNA, the CDR3 is TGCGCCAGCAGCTCAGTCCGGGACAGGGCCCCTTGGGGTGGCTACACCTTC. Its translation: CASSSVRDRAPWGGYTF.

The chain carries TRBV28 and TRBJ2-7, with 9 bases identical to TRBD1. This CDR3 contains 15 residues. V lost 2 bases, J lost 4 bases, and 6 bases stayed unmatched. Germline CDR1 and CDR2: MDHEN and SYDVKM. This CDR3 reads CASSLGGQGTYEQYF. Written as DNA, the CDR3 is TGTGCCAGCAGTTTAGGGGGACAGGGAACTTACGAGCAGTACTTC.

The chain combines TRBV29-1 with TRBJ2-1; 7 nucleotides line up with TRBD1. V lost 7 bases to trimming and J lost 8 bases; unmatched junction nucleotides: 5. The CDR3 runs to 11 residues. Germline V gene sequence: CDR1 SQVTM, CDR2 ANQGSEA. The CDR3: CSAGQAHEQFF. The CDR3 coding sequence is TGCAGCGCAGGACAGGCTCATGAGCAGTTCTTC.

The chain recombines TRBV27 with TRBJ1-1, with D hard to call. V was pared by 5 bases and J by 6 bases, with 16 bases between. The CDR3 contains 14 residues. From germline, CDR1 is MNHEY and CDR2 SMNVEV (reference sequence). This CDR3 reads CASSPGLINPEAFF. Here the CDR3 DNA reads TGTGCCAGCAGTCCGGGTCTTATCAACCCTGAAGCTTTCTTT.

The V gene is TRBV19, the J gene TRBJ2-1; D ambiguous. CDR1 LNHDA and CDR2 SQIVND come from the germline V gene (reference sequence). The V and J ends lost 6 bases and 6 bases respectively, with 15 bases between them. The CDR3 runs 14 residues. CDR3 in amino acids: CASRAPGSLNEQFF. CDR3 DNA: TGTGCCAGTAGAGCCCCAGGCAGCCTCAATGAGCAGTTCTTC.

The chain combines TRBV7-9 with TRBJ1-4, with a weak D call TRBD1 (6 bases). The CDR3 is 14 residues long. The V end was cut by 5 bases, the J end by 7 bases, with 14 bases between. Per germline, CDR1 SEHNR and CDR2 FQNEAQ (reference sequence). In DNA, the CDR3 is TGTGCCAGCAGCCTAGGGGGATTCGGTGAAAAACTGTTTTTT. It translates to CASSLGGFGEKLFF.

This chain connects TRBV9 to TRBJ1-1; D not resolved. V gave up 7 bases and J gave up 0 bases, with 7 bases separating them. Per germline, CDR1 SGDLS and CDR2 YYNGEE. The length of the CDR3 is 12 residues. The CDR3 DNA sequence: TGTGCCAGCGGACGTCTGAACACTGAAGCTTTCTTT. This encodes CASGRLNTEAFF.

CDR3 DNA: TGTGCCAGCAGCCCCGGGGCATCCTACGAGCAGTACTTC. The encoded protein is CASSPGASYEQYF. V usage is TRBV11-2 and J usage is TRBJ2-7, with D possibly called TRBD1 or TRBD2 (5 bases each). The ends were cut back, 5 bases at V and 1 base at J, with 9 bases in the middle. The germline V gene has CDR1 SGHAT and CDR2 FQNNGV. The CDR3 has 13 residues.

V usage is TRBV29-1 and J usage is TRBJ1-5; D gene unclear. V was clipped by 6 bases and J by 0 bases, with 9 bases between them. Per germline, CDR1 SQVTM and CDR2 ANQGSEA. CDR3 size: 13 residues. Here the CDR3 DNA reads TGCAGCGTCGCGACGGGTAGCAATCAGCCCCAGCATTTT. Translation: CSVATGSNQPQHF.

V is TRBV28 and J is TRBJ1-1, with TRBD1 matching over 10 bases. From germline, CDR1 is MDHEN and CDR2 SYDVKM. The CDR3 is made up of 16 amino acids. The trim removed 5 bases at V and 1 base at J, leaving 7 bases unmatched. CDR3 bases: TGTGCCAGCAGTGAGACAGGGGGCTCTCGGAACACTGAAGCTTTCTTT. Translation gives CASSETGGSRNTEAFF. Complete variable domain (other parts from reference TRBV28 and TRBJ1-1): DVKVTQSSRYLVKRTGEKVFLECVQDMDHENMFWYRQDPGLGLRLIYFSYDVKMKEKGDIPEGYSVSREKKERFSLILESASTNQTSMYLCASSETGGSRNTEAFFGQGTRLTVV.

CDR3 sequence reads: CASSEKTDLYGYTF. As DNA, the CDR3 is TGTGCCAGCAGTGAAAAGACAGACCTCTATGGCTACACCTTC. The chain couples TRBV2 to TRBJ1-2; a possible D gene is TRBD1 (5 bases). Germline values: CDR1 SNHLY, CDR2 FYNNEI. This CDR3 comprises 14 residues. The V and J ends lost 2 bases and 4 bases respectively, with 11 bases between them.

This chain's CDR3 is CASSPTGGKVPYGYTF. The CDR3 DNA reads as TGTGCCAGCAGCCCGACCGGAGGGAAGGTTCCCTATGGCTACACCTTC. The rearrangement uses TRBV5-5 and TRBJ1-2; D unresolved. Trimming took off 4 bases at V and 4 bases at J, with 20 bases between the two ends. The germline V gene has CDR1 SGHKS and CDR2 YYEKEE (reference sequence). The CDR3 runs 16 residues.

The chain links TRBV10-2 to TRBJ1-6, with D uncertain. CDR3 length: 15 residues. The ends were cut back, 8 bases at V and 5 bases at J, with 16 bases in the middle. CDR1 is WSHSY and CDR2 is SAAADI in the germline V gene. The DNA of the CDR3 is TGCGCCAGCCGTAGTCCGGGGATTGATAATTCACCCCTCCACTTT. Translating it yields CASRSPGIDNSPLHF.

This sequence joins TRBV5-1 and TRBJ2-5; D ambiguous. The V and J ends lost 6 bases and 4 bases respectively, with 13 bases between them. Germline loops: CDR1 SGHRS, CDR2 YFSETQ. This CDR3 is built from 13 residues. CDR3 nucleotides: TGCGCCAGCACCGCAGACCCGGGAGAGACCCAGTACTTC. This encodes CASTADPGETQYF.

The rearrangement joins TRBV6-5 to TRBJ2-7; no firm D call. Trimming cost V 4 bases and J 4 bases, with 11 bases left between them. The CDR3 loop spans 13 amino acids. Germline V gene lookup returns CDR1 MNHEY and CDR2 SVGAGI. The CDR3 sequence: CASSSVTGYEQYF. The CDR3 DNA reads TGTGCCAGCAGTTCCGTGACTGGGTACGAGCAGTACTTC.

The chain is built from TRBV28 and TRBJ2-4, with TRBD1 matching 8 bases. The junction had 10 bases not matched to a gene; V was cut back by 6 bases and J by 0 bases. The germline CDR1 and CDR2 sequences are MDHEN and SYDVKM. The CDR3 is 17 amino acids. This CDR3 is CASSFTQGALAKNIQYF. CDR3 nucleotide sequence: TGTGCCAGCAGCTTTACTCAGGGGGCCTTAGCCAAAAACATTCAGTACTTC.

The V gene is TRBV5-1, the J gene TRBJ2-3; D gene uncertain. The CDR3 consists of 13 residues. The germline V gene has CDR1 SGHRS and CDR2 YFSETQ. Trimming cost V 2 bases and J 3 bases, with 7 bases left between them. This CDR3 is CASSFTRTDTQYF. In DNA, the CDR3 is TGCGCCAGCAGCTTTACTCGGACAGATACGCAGTATTTT.

A note on this clone: Other DNA sequences in the sample encode the same CDR3. The chain employs TRBV7-9 and TRBJ1-1; D not resolved. CDR1 and CDR2 (germline): SEHNR, FQNEAQ (reference sequence). CDR3 size: 13 residues. Deletions cut 1 base from V and 1 base from J, with 4 bases between. The CDR3 DNA reads TGTGCCAGCAGCTTAGGCCAGAACACTGAAGCTTTCTTT. Its protein product is CASSLGQNTEAFF.

V usage is TRBV21-1 and J usage is TRBJ2-7; the table's TRBD1 call for D was not verified on the DNA. TRBV21-1 has pseudogene status. The length of the CDR3 is 20 residues. CDR3 nucleotide sequence: TGTGCCAGCAGCAGACCTACGGACAGGGCTCCTATACAAAACTCCTACGAGCAGTACTTC. Translated: CASSRPTDRAPIQNSYEQYF.